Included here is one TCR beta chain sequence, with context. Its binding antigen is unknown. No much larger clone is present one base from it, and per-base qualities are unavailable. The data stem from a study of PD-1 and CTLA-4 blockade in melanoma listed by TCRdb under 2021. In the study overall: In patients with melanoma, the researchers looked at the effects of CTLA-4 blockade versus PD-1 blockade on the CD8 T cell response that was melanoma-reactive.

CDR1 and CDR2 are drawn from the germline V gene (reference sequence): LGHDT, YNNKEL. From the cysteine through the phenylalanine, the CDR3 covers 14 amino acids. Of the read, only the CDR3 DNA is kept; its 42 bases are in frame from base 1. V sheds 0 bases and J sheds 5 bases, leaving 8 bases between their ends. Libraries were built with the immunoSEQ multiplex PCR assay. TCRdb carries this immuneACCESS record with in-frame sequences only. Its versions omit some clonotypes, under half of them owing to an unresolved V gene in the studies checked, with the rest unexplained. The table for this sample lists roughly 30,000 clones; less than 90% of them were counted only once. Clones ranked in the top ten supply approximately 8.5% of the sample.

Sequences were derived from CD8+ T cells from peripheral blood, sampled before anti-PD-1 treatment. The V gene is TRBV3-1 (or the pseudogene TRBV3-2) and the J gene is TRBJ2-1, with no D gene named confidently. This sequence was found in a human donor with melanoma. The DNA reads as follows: TGTGCCAGCAGCCAAGACCGCGTTAACAATGAGCAGTTCTTC. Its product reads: CASSQDRVNNEQFF.